Shown below are 10 T cell receptor beta chains from a single sample sequenced in a study of control samples from healthy donors and cancer patients. Assay: immunoSEQ multiplex PCR; the TCRdb copy retains only in-frame clones and omits some. This table holds around 150,000 clones, around 88% found once. The specimen sequenced was blood. The source is a man younger than 30 in good health.

This sequence joins TRBV19 and TRBJ2-7; possibly TRBD1 for D (5 bases). The CDR3 spans 12 residues. The V end was cut by 11 bases, the J end by 6 bases, with 17 bases between. Per germline, CDR1 LNHDA and CDR2 SQIVND (reference sequence). CDR3 loop: CASGSRQGEQYF. The CDR3 DNA reads TGTGCCTCCGGGTCCCGGCAGGGCGAGCAGTACTTC.

The gene calls are TRBV30 and TRBJ1-6; D might be TRBD1 (6 bases). This CDR3 comprises 21 residues. The germline CDR1 and CDR2 sequences are GTSNPN and SVGIG (reference sequence). V lost 0 bases to trimming and J lost 0 bases, with 24 bases between them. CDR3 residues: CAWSVNRVWGARSSYNSPLHF. The CDR3 nucleotides are TGTGCCTGGAGTGTAAACAGGGTCTGGGGCGCTAGGAGCTCCTATAATTCACCCCTCCACTTT.

This clone was seen a single time. The chain employs TRBV30 and TRBJ1-4; 9 nucleotides align to TRBD1. The CDR3 loop spans 17 amino acids. CDR1 GTSNPN and CDR2 SVGIG come from the germline V gene (reference sequence). V shed 0 bases and J 1 base; nucleotides not matched to a gene: 6. The CDR3 here is CAWSVQGAMRTNEKLFF. Written as DNA, the CDR3 is TGTGCCTGGAGTGTACAGGGGGCGATGCGAACTAATGAAAAACTGTTTTTT.

The rearrangement uses TRBV3-1 (or the pseudogene TRBV3-2) and TRBJ1-4, with unresolved D. CDR3 length: 15 residues. Germline V CDR1 and CDR2: LGHDT, YNNKEL (reference sequence). The V end was cut by 4 bases, the J end by 3 bases, with 12 bases between. The CDR3 DNA follows: TGTGCCAGCAGCCTCATTGGGGAGGCTAATGAAAAACTGTTTTTT. This sequence encodes CASSLIGEANEKLFF.

V usage is TRBV7-6 and J usage is TRBJ1-2; a weak D match, TRBD1 (6 bases). Germline CDR1 is SGHVS and CDR2 is FNYEAQ. V gave up 5 bases and J gave up 7 bases, with 23 bases separating them. The CDR3 spans 16 residues. CDR3 in DNA: TGTGCCAGCAGCCCGGACAGAACCCTAACCCAGGGTGGCTACACCTTC. Its translation is CASSPDRTLTQGGYTF.

V is TRBV7-9 and J is TRBJ1-2, with TRBD1 as a possible D gene (5 bases). This CDR3 region has 16 residues. The germline V and J ends were trimmed by 0 bases and 4 bases, with 15 bases remaining between them. Per the germline V gene, CDR1 is SEHNR and CDR2 is FQNEAQ (reference sequence). The CDR3 here is CASSLARGPLSYGYTF. CDR3 nucleotides: TGTGCCAGCAGCTTAGCTCGGGGCCCTCTGTCCTATGGCTACACCTTC.

V gene TRBV7-2 combines with J gene TRBJ1-5, with a possible D match to TRBD1 (6 bases). This CDR3 comprises 15 residues. Trimming took off 3 bases at V and 5 bases at J, with 14 bases between the two ends. Germline-derived CDR1 and CDR2 are SGHTA and FQGNSA. In nucleotides, the CDR3 is TGTGCCAGCAGCTTCCGGGGGGCGGGGGATCAGCCCCAGCATTTT. Protein sequence: CASSFRGAGDQPQHF.

The V call is TRBV5-4, the J call TRBJ2-7; D is unclear. CDR1 and CDR2 (germline): SGHNT, YYREEE (reference sequence). This CDR3 is built from 13 residues. V dropped 1 base and J dropped 0 bases, with 5 bases sitting between them. The CDR3: CASSLIYSYEQYF. The CDR3 nucleotides are TGTGCCAGCAGCTTGATCTACTCCTACGAGCAGTACTTC.

The CDR3 DNA reads TGTGCCAGCAGCTTGTTCGACGGCTTCACCTACGAGCAGTACTTC. It codes for CASSLFDGFTYEQYF. The J gene is TRBJ2-7, the V gene TRBV5-4; unclear D gene. V was cut by 1 base and J by 2 bases, with 13 bases left in between. The CDR3 extends over 15 amino acids. CDR1 and CDR2 (germline): SGHNT, YYREEE (reference sequence).

The V call is TRBV27, the J call TRBJ2-1; 12 positions match TRBD1. This CDR3 is 15 amino acids long. V dropped 6 bases and J dropped 4; count of bases not matched to a gene: 4. The germline CDR1 and CDR2 sequences are MNHEY and SMNVEV (reference sequence). The CDR3 nucleotides read TGTGCCAGCAGCGGGGACAGGGGGCTTTACAATGAGCAGTTCTTC. This translates into CASSGDRGLYNEQFF.